This T cell receptor (beta chain) was captured in a study of tumor-infiltrating lymphocytes in primary liver carcinoma. Overall study results and limits: Compared with blood, tumor repertoires held significantly more in their top 250 clones. No more than about 8-24% of top clones could be seen in all five tumor regions.

Making TCR beta cDNA involved around 510 ng total RNA and a constant-region primer. ARM-PCR, slightly modified, supplied the TCR beta libraries through three nested multiplex PCR rounds. Investigators reported that the first two PCR rounds, at 10 cycles each, used TRBV1-TRBV30 forward primers with a C-beta reverse primer. TCRdb reprocessed the multiplex PCR reads with MiXCR, giving one entry per CDR3 protein. The sample records about 70,000 distinct CDR3 sequences, roughly three quarters being singletons. Scientists recovered RNA and DNA together from around 20-30 mg of unsorted bulk tissue. Chronic HBV infection was present in the patients, who were treatment-naive. As for this clonotype: Its antigen remains unidentified. This CDR3 is missing its conserved last phenylalanine or tryptophan, likely due to a read error.

The V gene lost 6 bases and the J gene lost 6 bases, with 14 bases spanning the gap. Looked up from germline, CDR1 is MNHEY and CDR2 is SVGAGI. The CDR3 has 14 residues. The chain combines TRBV6-5 with TRBJ1-4, with a possible D match to TRBD1 (5 bases). The receptor comes from a man aged 40-49 years with primary liver carcinoma and hepatitis B virus infection. The sequencing input was liver tumor tissue from sampling region 4. Described subset: tumor region T4, right-lateral pole. The CDR3 spells CASRAGGDDEKLFL. Here the CDR3 DNA reads TGTGCCAGCAGGGCGGGGGGGGATGATGAAAAACTGTTTCTT.